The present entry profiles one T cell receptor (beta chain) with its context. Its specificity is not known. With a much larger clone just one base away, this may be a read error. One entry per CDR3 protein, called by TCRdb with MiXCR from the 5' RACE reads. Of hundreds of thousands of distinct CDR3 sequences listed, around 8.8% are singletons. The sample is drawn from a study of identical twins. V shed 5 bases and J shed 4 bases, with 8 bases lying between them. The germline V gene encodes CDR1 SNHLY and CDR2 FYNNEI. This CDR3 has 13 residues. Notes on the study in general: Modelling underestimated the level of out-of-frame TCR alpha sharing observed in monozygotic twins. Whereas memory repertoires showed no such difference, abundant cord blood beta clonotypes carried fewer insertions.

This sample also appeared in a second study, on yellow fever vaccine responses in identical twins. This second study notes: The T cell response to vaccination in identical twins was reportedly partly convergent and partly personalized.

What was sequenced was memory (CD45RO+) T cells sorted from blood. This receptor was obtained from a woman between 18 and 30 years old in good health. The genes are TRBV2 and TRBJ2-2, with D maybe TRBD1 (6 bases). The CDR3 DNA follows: TGTGCCAGCAGTAACAGGGCCACCGGGGAGCTGTTTTTT. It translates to CASSNRATGELFF.